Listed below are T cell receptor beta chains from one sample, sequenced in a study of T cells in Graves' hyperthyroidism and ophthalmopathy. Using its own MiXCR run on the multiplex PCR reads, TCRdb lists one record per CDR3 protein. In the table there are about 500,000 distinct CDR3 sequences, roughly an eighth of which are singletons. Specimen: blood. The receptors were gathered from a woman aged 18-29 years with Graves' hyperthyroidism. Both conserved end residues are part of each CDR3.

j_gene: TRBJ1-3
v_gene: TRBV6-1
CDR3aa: CASSEDDSSGNTIYF

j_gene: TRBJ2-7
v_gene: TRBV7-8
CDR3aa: CASSPRAPGEQYF

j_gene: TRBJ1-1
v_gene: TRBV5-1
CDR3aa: CAMSLANTEAFF

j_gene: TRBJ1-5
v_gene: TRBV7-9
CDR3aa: CASSYGGPEPQHF

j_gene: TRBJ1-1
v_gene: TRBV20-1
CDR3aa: CSAPRDNTEAFF

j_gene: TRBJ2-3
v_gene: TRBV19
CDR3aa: CGQRGEDTDTQYF

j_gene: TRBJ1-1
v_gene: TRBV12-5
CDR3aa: CASGLASKGEVGTEAFF

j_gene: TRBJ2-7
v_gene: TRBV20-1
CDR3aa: CSARDANSYEQYF

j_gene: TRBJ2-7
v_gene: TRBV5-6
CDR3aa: CASGSGTYEQYF

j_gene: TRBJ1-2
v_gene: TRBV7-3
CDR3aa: CASSLTGGAREGGYTF

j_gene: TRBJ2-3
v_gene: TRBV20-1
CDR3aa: CSARGGVGVTDTQYF

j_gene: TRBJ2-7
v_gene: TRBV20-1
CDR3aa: CRAGTGSYEQYF

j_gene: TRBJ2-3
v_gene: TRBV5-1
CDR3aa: CASSLEGTPGTDTQYF

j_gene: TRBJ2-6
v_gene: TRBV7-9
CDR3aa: CASSSPETGANVLTF

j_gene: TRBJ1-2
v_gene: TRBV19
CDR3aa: CASSMTGMANSRYGYTF

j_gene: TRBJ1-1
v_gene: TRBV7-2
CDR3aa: CASSFSGEGTEAFF

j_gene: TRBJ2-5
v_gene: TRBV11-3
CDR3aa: CASSFPGGTGSLETQYF

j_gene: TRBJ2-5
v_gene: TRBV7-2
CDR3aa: CASSLRVPGQGEETQYF

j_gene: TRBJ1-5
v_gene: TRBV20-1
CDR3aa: CSAREGTQPQHF

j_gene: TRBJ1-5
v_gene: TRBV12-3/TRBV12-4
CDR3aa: CASSPQGRGNQPQHF

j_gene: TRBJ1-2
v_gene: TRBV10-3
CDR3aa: CAISTQDSLINYGYTF

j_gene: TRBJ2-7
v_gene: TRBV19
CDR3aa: CASSIRGSLAGRTYEQYF

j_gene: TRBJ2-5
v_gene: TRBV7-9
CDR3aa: CASSTSGSAGETQYF

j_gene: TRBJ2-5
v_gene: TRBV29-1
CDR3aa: CSVDAAGRSQETQYF

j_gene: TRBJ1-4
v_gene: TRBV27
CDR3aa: CASSRSRDRGEKLFF

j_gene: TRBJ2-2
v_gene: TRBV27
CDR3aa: CASRDPYTGELFF

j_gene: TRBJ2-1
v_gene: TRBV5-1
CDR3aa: CASSFRGGTYNEQFF

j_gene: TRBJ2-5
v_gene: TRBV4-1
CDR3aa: CASSQRVAELGGTQYF

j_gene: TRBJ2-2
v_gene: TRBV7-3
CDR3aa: CASSLKANRGRSTGELFF

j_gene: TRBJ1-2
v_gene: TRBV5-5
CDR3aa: CATRTGLTNYGYTF

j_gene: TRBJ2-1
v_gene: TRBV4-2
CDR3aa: CASSQKDRDGEQFF

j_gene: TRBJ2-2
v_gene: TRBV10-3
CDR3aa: CAISEGLENTGELFF